In its sample, the clone carrying this T cell receptor beta chain was seen many times. Antigen unknown. The data were taken from a study of regulatory T cells in long-lasting Graves disease. Notes on the study in general: Persistent disease favored TRBV28, TRBJ1-2 and TRBJ2-5. Persistent patients had more shared public clonotypes (about 2,800) than new patients (about 870).

V shed 4 bases and J shed 8 bases, with 17 bases lying between them. The germline CDR1 and CDR2 sequences are SQVTM and ANQGSEA. This CDR3 has 14 residues. Building of the TCR beta libraries involved iRepertoire HTBI primers and Arm-PCR of CDR3 regions. One entry per CDR3 protein results from TCRdb running MiXCR on the multiplex PCR reads. The sample has hundreds of thousands of distinct CDR3 sequences, 15% to 20% seen once; the top ten hold around 18%. The time point is: newly diagnosed GD, antithyroid drugs for less than 3 months. Extracted RNA from PBMCs served as the source of the TCR library. A further study also used this sample, focusing on T cells in Graves' hyperthyroidism and ophthalmopathy. From that study: Graves' hyperthyroidism qualified as stable when ophthalmopathy did not progress within 18 months. A first-round RT-PCR of the TCR CDR3 used the HTBI primer set.

This clonotype was sampled from a woman aged 30 to 39 with Graves disease. Sequenced here: peripheral blood mononuclear cells (PBMCs), sampled at new diagnosis, from a patient treated with antithyroid drugs. V and J are TRBV29-1 and TRBJ1-4; D gene ambiguous. The CDR3 here is CSVGETPGGEKLFF. CDR3 DNA: TGCAGCGTTGGAGAGACACCGGGCGGCGAAAAACTGTTTTTT.